This section outlines one T cell receptor beta chain sequence together with its context. In the original analysis: By means of reference gene primer amplification, nucleated cell counts were estimated. Produced via immunoSEQ multiplex PCR; TCRdb's table is partial and in-frame only. Clonal size and the V and J genes are those of that table, whereas D and trimming came from the DNA. Of about 64,000 clones in the sample, roughly 90% were seen once. This sample was included in a study of blood T cell repertoires in COVID-19. On the study more broadly: Sites in the United States, Italy and Spain provided acute and convalescent COVID-19 samples. T cells, B-cell-depleted T cells, or PBMCs supplied cDNA or gDNA.

The CDR3 runs to 15 residues. Germline V lookup: CDR1 LNHDA, CDR2 SQIVND (reference sequence). V shed 3 bases and J 6 bases; nucleotides not matched to a gene: 7. The TCR originated in a woman at least 80 years old with active COVID-19. The sequencing input was peripheral blood. This chain links TRBV19 with TRBJ2-7; 11 bases are shared with TRBD2. The CDR3 DNA follows: TGTGCCAGTAGTATTGAACTAGCGGGAGCCGCCGAGCAGTACTTC. Protein sequence: CASSIELAGAAEQYF.